What follows is one T cell receptor beta chain and its context. At the DNA level, this CDR3 is encoded by other sequences in the same sample as well. This table comes from immunoSEQ multiplex PCR, and its TCRdb copy is limited to in-frame clones, with some not included. The sample yields a few hundred thousand clones, more than 70% seen once. The sample belongs to a study of blood T cell repertoires in COVID-19. This CDR3 spans 11 amino acids. Per germline, CDR1 SNHLY and CDR2 FYNNEI. Between the trimmed V and J ends, which lost 6 bases and 4 bases, there was a span of 6 bases. The rearrangement uses TRBV2 and TRBJ2-5, with D uncertain. The TCR was taken from a woman aged 30 to 39 with COVID-19, enrolled during active disease. The sample consisted of peripheral blood. As DNA, the CDR3 is TGTGCCAGCAGCGCGCGAGAGACCCAGTACTTC. Its translation: CASSARETQYF.